These T cell receptor beta chains were read from a single sample in a study of blood T cell repertoires in COVID-19. Repertoires were generated with immunoSEQ multiplex PCR, while TCRdb's copy carries only in-frame clones and drops some. The table has some 140,000 clones, approximately 85% seen once. Sequenced material: peripheral blood. The receptors originated from a man aged 55 to 70 with COVID-19, enrolled during active disease. Each CDR3 is given with its conserved first and last residue. D genes are given only for firm matches. Expanded clones get a size class; other rows say once, few or many, or leave the size out.

j_call: TRBJ1-3
clone_size: few
d_call: TRBD1
v_call: TRBV28
cdr3_aa: CASSLAAGGRDTIYF
cdr3_nt: TGTGCCAGCAGTTTGGCGGCAGGGGGCCGTGACACCATATATTTT

j_call: TRBJ1-1
clone_size: .
d_call: TRBD1
v_call: TRBV18
cdr3_aa: CASSQTDRGNTEAFF
cdr3_nt: TGTGCCAGCTCACAAACAGACAGGGGGAACACTGAAGCTTTCTTT

j_call: TRBJ2-5
clone_size: .
d_call: TRBD1
v_call: TRBV14
cdr3_aa: CASRLTGQPQETQYF
cdr3_nt: TGTGCCAGCAGACTCACGGGACAGCCCCAAGAGACCCAGTACTTC

j_call: TRBJ2-7
clone_size: .
d_call: .
v_call: TRBV20-1
cdr3_aa: CSARGANEQYF
cdr3_nt: TGCAGTGCTAGAGGCGCTAATGAGCAGTACTTC

j_call: TRBJ2-2
clone_size: .
d_call: TRBD2
v_call: TRBV7-2
cdr3_aa: CASSPSGGSNTGELFF
cdr3_nt: TGTGCCAGCAGCCCTAGCGGGGGGTCGAACACCGGGGAGCTGTTTTTT

j_call: TRBJ1-1
clone_size: .
d_call: TRBD1
v_call: TRBV15
cdr3_aa: CATSRPIPGTVNTEAFF
cdr3_nt: TGTGCCACCAGCAGACCTATCCCCGGGACAGTGAACACTGAAGCTTTCTTT

j_call: TRBJ1-1
clone_size: .
d_call: .
v_call: TRBV28
cdr3_aa: CASSSTGQNTEAFF
cdr3_nt: TGTGCCAGCAGTTCTACGGGACAGAACACTGAAGCTTTCTTT

j_call: TRBJ1-2
clone_size: .
d_call: TRBD1
v_call: TRBV19
cdr3_aa: CASTDPGTGTLGYTF
cdr3_nt: TGTGCCAGTACCGATCCCGGGACAGGGACCCTTGGCTACACCTTC

j_call: TRBJ1-5
clone_size: .
d_call: TRBD1
v_call: TRBV6-5
cdr3_aa: CASRRDRNQPQHF
cdr3_nt: TGTGCCAGCAGAAGGGACAGAAATCAGCCCCAGCATTTT

j_call: TRBJ2-7
clone_size: .
d_call: .
v_call: TRBV10-3
cdr3_aa: CAISESLGVPPYEQYF
cdr3_nt: TGTGCCATCAGTGAGTCTTTAGGGGTCCCCCCCTACGAGCAGTACTTC

j_call: TRBJ1-4
clone_size: .
d_call: .
v_call: TRBV7-2
cdr3_aa: CASSLVLIRATNEKLFF
cdr3_nt: TGTGCCAGCAGCTTAGTACTTATCCGTGCAACTAATGAAAAACTGTTTTTT

j_call: TRBJ1-2
clone_size: .
d_call: .
v_call: TRBV6-5
cdr3_aa: CASSYRGYGYTF
cdr3_nt: TGTGCCAGCAGTTACAGGGGCTATGGCTACACCTTC

j_call: TRBJ1-2
clone_size: .
d_call: .
v_call: TRBV5-1
cdr3_aa: CASSLTESNYGYTF
cdr3_nt: TGCGCCAGCAGCTTGACGGAGTCTAACTATGGCTACACCTTC

j_call: TRBJ2-3
clone_size: .
d_call: TRBD2
v_call: TRBV7-8
cdr3_aa: CASSQMGGRADTQYF
cdr3_nt: TGTGCCAGCAGCCAGATGGGGGGGAGGGCAGATACGCAGTATTTT

j_call: TRBJ1-2
clone_size: .
d_call: .
v_call: TRBV2
cdr3_aa: CASRAGSRDGYTF
cdr3_nt: TGTGCCAGCAGGGCGGGGTCGCGGGATGGCTACACCTTC

j_call: TRBJ2-7
clone_size: .
d_call: .
v_call: TRBV6-5
cdr3_aa: CASSLKMGAYEQYF
cdr3_nt: TGTGCCAGCAGCCTCAAGATGGGAGCCTACGAGCAGTACTTC

j_call: TRBJ2-4
clone_size: .
d_call: TRBD1
v_call: TRBV2
cdr3_aa: CASSQGQELAKNIQYF
cdr3_nt: TGTGCCAGCAGTCAAGGACAGGAACTAGCCAAAAACATTCAGTACTTC

j_call: TRBJ1-2
clone_size: .
d_call: .
v_call: TRBV6-2/TRBV6-3
cdr3_aa: CASSDLRGGYGYTF
cdr3_nt: TGTGCCAGCAGTGACCTTCGGGGTGGCTATGGCTACACCTTC

j_call: TRBJ2-4
clone_size: .
d_call: TRBD2
v_call: TRBV9
cdr3_aa: CASSPTSGNKNIQYF
cdr3_nt: TGTGCCAGCAGCCCCACTAGCGGAAATAAAAACATTCAGTACTTC

j_call: TRBJ1-1
clone_size: few
d_call: .
v_call: TRBV6-5
cdr3_aa: CASSSPRGEAFF
cdr3_nt: TGTGCCAGCAGTTCCCCAAGGGGGGAAGCTTTCTTT